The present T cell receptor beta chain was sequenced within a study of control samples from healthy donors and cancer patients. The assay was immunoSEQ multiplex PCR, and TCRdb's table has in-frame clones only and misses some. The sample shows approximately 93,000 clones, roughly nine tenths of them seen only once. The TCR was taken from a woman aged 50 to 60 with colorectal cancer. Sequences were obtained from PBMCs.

The CDR3 region is CATSDSATGTEGTQYF. Here the CDR3 DNA reads TGTGCCACCAGTGACTCAGCGACAGGTACGGAAGGGACCCAGTACTTC. The chain has TRBV24-1 and TRBJ2-5; D is perhaps TRBD1 (6 bases). Germline CDR1 and CDR2: KGHDR and SFDVKD. V gave up 4 bases and J gave up 7 bases, with 21 bases separating them. The CDR3 length is 16 residues.